The 8 T cell receptor beta chains below were found in one sample sequenced in a study of T cell responses to AZD1222 COVID-19 vaccine. Profiled with immunoSEQ multiplex PCR; TCRdb holds only in-frame clones, not every one. The data hold around 62,000 clones, with 70% to 90% observed a single time. Source: peripheral blood, taken on day 0 of AZD1222 vaccination. The receptors were gathered from an adult in good health.

The chain employs TRBV7-9 and TRBJ2-5, with D possibly being TRBD2 (5 bases). This CDR3 region has 12 residues. The V gene lost 5 bases and the J gene lost 2 bases, with 6 bases spanning the gap. CDR1 is SEHNR and CDR2 is FQNEAQ in the germline V gene (reference sequence). The CDR3 DNA reads TGTGCCAGCAGCCCGGGGCAAGAGACCCAGTACTTC. Translated: CASSPGQETQYF.

CDR3 region: CASSLDGGGNQPQHF. CDR3 sequence (DNA): TGCGCCAGCAGCTTGGACGGGGGGGGCAATCAGCCCCAGCATTTT. The chain recombines TRBV5-1 with TRBJ1-5; maybe TRBD1 (5 bases). This CDR3 is 15 amino acids long. V was pared by 0 bases and J by 2 bases, with 9 bases between. Germline CDR1 is SGHRS and CDR2 is YFSETQ. Complete variable domain (other parts from reference TRBV5-1 and TRBJ1-5): KAGVTQTPRYLIKTRGQQVTLSCSPISGHRSVSWYQQTPGQGLQFLFEYFSETQRNKGNFPGRFSGRQFSNSRSEMNVSTLELGDSALYLCASSLDGGGNQPQHFGDGTRLSIL.

The chain recombines TRBV6-5 with TRBJ1-1; D is uncertain. From germline, CDR1 is MNHEY and CDR2 SVGAGI. The CDR3 consists of 14 residues. V lost 6 bases and J 6 bases, leaving 17 bases between the germline ends. The CDR3 region has the DNA TGTGCCAGCAGGACCTTCCAGGTTTTCGCTGAAGCTTTCTTT. It encodes CASRTFQVFAEAFF.

This chain links TRBV13 with TRBJ1-1; D is undetermined. The V and J ends lost 7 bases and 4 bases respectively, with 16 bases between them. Germline V CDR1 and CDR2: PRHDT, FYEKMQ (reference sequence). The CDR3 is 14 residues long. The CDR3 is CASTPRGEGTEAFF. The CDR3 DNA follows: TGTGCCAGCACCCCACGGGGAGAGGGCACTGAAGCTTTCTTT.

This clone was seen only once. The V gene is TRBV6-5, the J gene TRBJ2-3, with unresolved D. Trimming took off 2 bases at V and 0 bases at J, with 6 bases between the two ends. This CDR3 spans 14 amino acids. From germline, CDR1 is MNHEY and CDR2 SVGAGI. Here the CDR3 DNA reads TGTGCCAGCAGTTACCGTCGGAGCACAGATACGCAGTATTTT. Its translation: CASSYRRSTDTQYF.

This chain uses TRBV11-2 with TRBJ1-6; D call uncertain. Per the germline V gene, CDR1 is SGHAT and CDR2 is FQNNGV. V was shortened by 5 bases and J by 11 bases, with 25 bases between the two germline ends. The CDR3 runs 17 residues. Written as DNA, the CDR3 is TGTGCCAGCAGCAACCCCCGGGCCAGAACCAACGAGCCACCCCTCCACTTT. Translated, it gives CASSNPRARTNEPPLHF.

This chain connects TRBV6-5 to TRBJ2-1; D may be TRBD1 (5 bases). V dropped 5 bases and J dropped 0 bases, with 8 bases sitting between them. CDR1 is MNHEY, CDR2 SVGAGI, per germline. CDR3 length: 14 amino acids. The CDR3 sequence: CASSKRGSYNEQFF. The CDR3 coding sequence is TGTGCCAGCAGTAAAAGGGGCTCCTACAATGAGCAGTTCTTC.

This chain uses TRBV7-8 with TRBJ1-1, with D unresolved. Per the germline V gene, CDR1 is SGHVS and CDR2 is FQNEAQ. Trimming took 3 bases from V and 1 from J, leaving 6 bases between them. CDR3 length equals 13 residues. DNA for the CDR3: TGTGCCAGCAGCTTTACAGAGAACACTGAAGCTTTCTTT. Its protein product is CASSFTENTEAFF.